The 21 T cell receptor beta chains below come from one sample, sequenced in a study of T-cell reconstitution after alpha-beta-depleted transplantation in children. The TCRbeta library was prepared with unique molecular identifiers. Each CDR3 protein is one row after TCRdb ran MiXCR on the PCR reads. The table has approximately 110,000 distinct CDR3 sequences, under 13% seen once; the top ten hold under 40%. The sequencing used PBMCs, collected before TCRalphabeta/CD19-depleted stem cell transplant. The receptors were sampled from a boy aged 2 to 9 with acute lymphoblastic leukemia, due to receive a stem cell transplant.

This clonotype was observed a few times. The V and J genes are TRBV20-1 and TRBJ1-5, with D perhaps matching TRBD1 (6 bases). Trimming took 6 bases from V and 6 from J, leaving 15 bases between them. CDR1 DFQATT and CDR2 SNEGSKA come from the germline V gene (reference sequence). The CDR3 runs 13 residues. CDR3 loop: CSAGGENGQPQHF. CDR3 in DNA: TGCAGTGCAGGGGGGGAAAACGGTCAGCCCCAGCATTTT.

The chain is built from TRBV11-2 and TRBJ2-3, with TRBD2 identical over 12 bases. Germline V gene data show CDR1 as SGHAT and CDR2 as FQNNGV. The CDR3 contains 18 residues. Trimming cost V 3 bases and J 5 bases; bases outside gene matches: 12. For the CDR3, the DNA is TGTGCCAGCAGCTTCGGTGGGCTAGCGGGAGGGGGCATAGATACGCAGTATTTT. It translates to CASSFGGLAGGGIDTQYF. Complete variable domain (other parts from reference TRBV11-2 and TRBJ2-3): EAGVAQSPRYKIIEKRQSVAFWCNPISGHATLYWYQQILGQGPKLLIQFQNNGVVDDSQLPKDRFSAERLKGVDSTLKIQPAKLEDSAVYLCASSFGGLAGGGIDTQYFGPGTRLTVL.

A remark on this clonotype: The CDR3 does not close with the conserved phenylalanine or tryptophan, likely indicating a read error. The gene calls are TRBV7-9 and TRBJ2-1; TRBD2 matches at 10 bases. The germline V gene encodes CDR1 SEHNR and CDR2 FQNEAQ (reference sequence). The CDR3 is made up of 15 amino acids. J was trimmed by 9 bases and V by 5 bases; bases with no gene match: 10. The CDR3: CASSKPGLANPEQFY. CDR3 coding DNA: TGTGCCAGCAGCAAGCCGGGACTAGCGAATCCTGAGCAGTTCTAC.

J is TRBJ2-7 and V is TRBV6-2 or TRBV6-3; 9 positions agree with TRBD2. The length of the CDR3 is 18 residues. V dropped 0 bases and J dropped 0; count of bases not matched to a gene: 9. Germline V CDR1 and CDR2: MNHEY, SVGEGT. The CDR3 sequence is CASSYSASGNPSSYEQYF. As DNA, the CDR3 is TGTGCCAGCAGTTACTCTGCTAGCGGGAACCCGAGCTCCTACGAGCAGTACTTC.

This clonotype showed up many times. This sequence joins TRBV20-1 and TRBJ2-1, with unresolved D. With 0 bases removed from V and 8 bases from J, the gap between germline ends came to 20 bases. The germline V gene encodes CDR1 DFQATT and CDR2 SNEGSKA (reference sequence). CDR3 length equals 16 residues. The CDR3 sequence: CSARDNGRMPRDEQFF. The CDR3 DNA reads TGCAGTGCTAGAGATAATGGAAGGATGCCCCGCGATGAGCAGTTCTTC.

This sequence joins TRBV6-5 and TRBJ2-1; 13 bases fit TRBD2. The J segment lost 9 bases and the V segment lost 2 bases, leaving 4 bases of the junction unmatched. The CDR3 extends over 15 amino acids. Germline values: CDR1 MNHEY, CDR2 SVGAGI. Here the CDR3 reads CASSYGTSGTGEQFF. The CDR3 region has the DNA TGTGCCAGCAGTTACGGGACTAGCGGGACGGGTGAGCAGTTCTTC.

This clonotype was seen many times. The gene calls are TRBV20-1 and TRBJ2-7; the match to TRBD2 covers 9 bases. CDR3 length: 16 amino acids. Looked up from germline, CDR1 is DFQATT and CDR2 is SNEGSKA (reference sequence). J gave up 0 bases and V 0 bases, and 6 bases lay outside the gene matches. This CDR3 is CSARDSSGRSSYEQYF. The DNA of the CDR3 is TGCAGTGCTAGAGATAGCAGCGGGAGGAGCTCCTACGAGCAGTACTTC.

This clonotype was detected a few times. This chain links TRBV19 with TRBJ2-2, with 7 positions matching TRBD1. Germline V gene lookup returns CDR1 LNHDA and CDR2 SQIVND (reference sequence). The V and J ends lost 4 bases and 5 bases, in that order; junction bases with no gene match: 7. The CDR3 loop spans 15 amino acids. The CDR3: CASSRTGQGTGELFF. The CDR3 coding sequence is TGTGCCAGTAGTAGGACAGGCCAGGGGACCGGGGAGCTGTTTTTT.

The chain couples TRBV5-1 to TRBJ2-2, with 11 bases aligning to TRBD2. Germline V gene sequence: CDR1 SGHRS, CDR2 YFSETQ. The CDR3 runs 15 residues. V was pared by 1 base and J by 7 bases, with 3 bases of the junction left unmatched. This chain's CDR3 is CASSLSGLAGGELFF. The CDR3 DNA reads as TGCGCCAGCAGCTTGAGCGGACTAGCGGGCGGGGAGCTGTTTTTT.

This clonotype is labeled medium-sized (0.01 to 0.1%). The V call is TRBV7-8, the J call TRBJ2-7, with 8 bases matching TRBD2. Germline CDR1 and CDR2: SGHVS and FQNEAQ. Unmatched junction bases numbered 9, after V lost 5 bases and J lost 6 bases. The CDR3 is 14 residues long. CDR3 region: CASSPARGEGEQYF. CDR3 nucleotide sequence: TGTGCCAGCAGCCCGGCGCGGGGGGAAGGCGAGCAGTACTTC.

The rearrangement joins TRBV5-6 to TRBJ2-5; TRBD1 aligns across 7 bases. This CDR3 has 14 residues. Germline lookup yields CDR1 SGHDT and CDR2 YYEEEE. Losses at the gene ends were 4 bases for V and 3 bases for J; bases not matched to a gene: 6. For the CDR3, the DNA is TGTGCCAGCAGCGGCTTAGGACAGGAAGAGACCCAGTACTTC. Protein product: CASSGLGQEETQYF.

V gene TRBV11-1 combines with J gene TRBJ1-4; D call uncertain. CDR3 length: 16 amino acids. The V gene lost 2 bases and the J gene lost 4 bases, with 14 bases spanning the gap. CDR1 SGHAT and CDR2 FQDESV come from the germline V gene (reference sequence). CDR3 in DNA: TGTGCCAGCAGCTTATATTATGGGCAGGATAATGAAAAACTGTTTTTT. Its translation: CASSLYYGQDNEKLFF.

This rearrangement joins TRBV27 to TRBJ1-1; D gene unclear. V shed 5 bases and J shed 1 base, with 11 bases lying between them. Looked up from germline, CDR1 is MNHEY and CDR2 is SMNVEV (reference sequence). CDR3 size: 14 residues. This chain's CDR3 is CASSPTRPNTEAFF. The CDR3 DNA reads as TGTGCCAGCAGTCCCACCAGACCGAACACTGAAGCTTTCTTT.

The chain combines TRBV3-1 with TRBJ2-7; TRBD2 agrees at 10 bases. Germline-derived CDR1 and CDR2 are LGHDT and YNNKEL (reference sequence). The J segment lost 3 bases and the V segment lost 4 bases, leaving 6 bases of the junction unmatched. The CDR3 loop spans 15 amino acids. CDR3 region: CASSPHGLAVYEQYF. The CDR3 DNA is TGTGCCAGCAGCCCCCATGGACTAGCGGTCTACGAGCAGTACTTC.

The rearrangement links TRBV6-1 to TRBJ2-7; perhaps TRBD1 as D (6 bases). The CDR3 consists of 16 residues. Deletions cut 9 bases from V and 1 base from J, with 22 bases between. Germline V gene data show CDR1 as MNHNS and CDR2 as SASEGT. The CDR3 here is CASEALLGRGSYEQYF. The CDR3 DNA sequence: TGTGCCAGTGAAGCGCTTCTGGGCAGGGGTTCCTACGAGCAGTACTTC.

This clonotype was observed a handful of times. The chain carries TRBV10-3 and TRBJ2-1; unclear D gene. The V gene lost 5 bases and the J gene lost 0 bases, with 17 bases spanning the gap. Looked up from germline, CDR1 is ENHRY and CDR2 is SYGVKD. The CDR3 has 17 residues. This chain's CDR3 is CAISLSPKKSSYNEQFF. The CDR3 DNA follows: TGTGCCATCAGTTTATCCCCAAAAAAGAGCTCCTACAATGAGCAGTTCTTC.

This clonotype was found a few times. The rearrangement joins TRBV5-1 to TRBJ2-1; 12 bases line up with TRBD2. Germline V gene data show CDR1 as SGHRS and CDR2 as YFSETQ. The trim removed 0 bases at V and 8 bases at J, leaving 6 bases unmatched. The CDR3 is made up of 16 amino acids. This chain's CDR3 is CASSLATSGSVDEQFF. DNA of the CDR3: TGCGCCAGCAGCTTGGCGACTAGCGGGAGTGTGGATGAGCAGTTCTTC.

This sequence joins TRBV12-3 or TRBV12-4 and TRBJ2-6; D gene ambiguous. The ends were cut back, 7 bases at V and 5 bases at J, with 9 bases in the middle. This CDR3 region has 13 residues. The DNA for the CDR3 is TGTGCCAGCAAACGTTTCAGGGCCAACGTCCTGACTTTC. This translates into CASKRFRANVLTF.

In this sample, this clonotype turned up a few times. V and J are TRBV10-2 and TRBJ2-7; no firm D call. Germline V gene lookup returns CDR1 WSHSY and CDR2 SAAADI. Trimming removed 8 bases at V and 6 bases at J, with 17 bases between. The CDR3 length is 13 residues. CDR3 DNA sequence: TGCGCCAGCGGACCGACGGACCTGGGCGAGCAGTACTTC. This encodes CASGPTDLGEQYF.

This clonotype came up many times. This rearrangement joins TRBV20-1 to TRBJ2-1; D is unclear. The CDR3 spans 14 residues. CDR1 and CDR2 (germline): DFQATT, SNEGSKA (reference sequence). Trimming removed 2 bases at V and 8 bases at J, with 16 bases between. This CDR3 reads CSARSTNREDEQFF. CDR3 sequence (DNA): TGCAGTGCTAGATCGACGAATCGCGAGGATGAGCAGTTCTTC.

The chain recombines TRBV20-1 with TRBJ2-2; the match to TRBD1 covers 7 bases. V was pared by 6 bases and J by 3 bases, with 10 bases of the junction left unmatched. The germline V gene encodes CDR1 DFQATT and CDR2 SNEGSKA (reference sequence). This CDR3 is built from 15 residues. The CDR3 nucleotides are TGCAGTGCCACGGCCGGGACAGTGTACACCGGGGAGCTGTTTTTT. Amino acids: CSATAGTVYTGELFF.